The T cell receptor (beta chain) described here comes from a study of blood T cell repertoires in COVID-19. Study as a whole: Samples taken during acute and convalescent COVID-19 were collected in the United States, Italy and Spain.

Allocation to cohorts depended on clinical history reported by the participants. V shed 10 bases, J shed 5 bases, and the junction held 10 bases outside the gene matches. CDR1 and CDR2 (germline): LNHDA, SQIVND (reference sequence). The CDR3 totals 13 residues. Authors' analysis steps: Estimated nucleated cell counts came from reference gene primer amplification. Sequencing was performed with immunoSEQ multiplex PCR; in TCRdb, only in-frame clones are kept and a portion is missing. V and J calls and clone size are those listed in that table; D and trimming were worked out from the DNA. The sample includes about 200,000 clones, less than 85% of them seen just once.

The V gene is TRBV19, the J gene TRBJ2-7; 8 positions agree with TRBD1. This TCR derives from a man aged 40-49 years who had recovered from COVID-19. The specimen was PBMCs or T cells enriched from blood (not recorded which). The CDR3 protein is CANPWHRGNEQYF. The CDR3 DNA sequence: TGTGCCAACCCGTGGCACAGGGGGAACGAGCAGTACTTC.